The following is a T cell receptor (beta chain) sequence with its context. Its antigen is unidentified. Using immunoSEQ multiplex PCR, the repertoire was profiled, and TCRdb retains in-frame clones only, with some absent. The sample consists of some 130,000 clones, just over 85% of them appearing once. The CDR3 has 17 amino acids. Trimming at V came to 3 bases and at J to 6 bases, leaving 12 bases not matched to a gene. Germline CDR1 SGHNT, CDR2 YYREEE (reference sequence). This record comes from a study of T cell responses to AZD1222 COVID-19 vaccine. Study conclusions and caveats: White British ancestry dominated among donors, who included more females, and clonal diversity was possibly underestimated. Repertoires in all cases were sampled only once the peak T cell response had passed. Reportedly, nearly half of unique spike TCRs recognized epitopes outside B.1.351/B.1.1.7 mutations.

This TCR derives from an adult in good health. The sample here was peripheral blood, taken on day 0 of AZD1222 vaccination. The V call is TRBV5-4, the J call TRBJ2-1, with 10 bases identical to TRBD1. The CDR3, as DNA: TGTGCCAGCAGCTCATTTAAGACAGGGGGCAACCTCAATGAGCAGTTCTTC. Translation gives CASSSFKTGGNLNEQFF. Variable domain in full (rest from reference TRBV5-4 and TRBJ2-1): ETGVTQSPTHLIKTRGQQVTLRCSSQSGHNTVSWYQQALGQGPQFIFQYYREEENGRGNFPPRFSGLQFPNYSSELNVNALELDDSALYLCASSSFKTGGNLNEQFFGPGTRLTVL.